These 7 T cell receptor beta chains were all obtained from the same sample, sequenced in a study of blood T cell repertoires in COVID-19. TCRdb's table, derived via immunoSEQ multiplex PCR, lists solely in-frame clones and lacks some. The sample includes a few hundred thousand clones, 84% seen only once; the top ten take around 5.5%. The sequenced sample was peripheral blood. The receptors stem from a woman aged 55-75 years who had recovered from COVID-19.

The J gene is TRBJ2-5, the V gene TRBV6-1, with D possibly being TRBD2 (6 bases). Germline CDR1 and CDR2: MNHNS and SASEGT. Trimming stripped 2 bases from V and 3 bases from J, with 13 bases between. The CDR3 is made up of 15 amino acids. CDR3 protein: CASSELVASEETQYF. DNA for the CDR3: TGTGCCAGCAGTGAATTGGTCGCTAGCGAAGAGACCCAGTACTTC.

The gene calls are TRBV4-1 and TRBJ2-1; no clear D gene. V lost 0 bases to trimming and J lost 4 bases, with 4 bases between them. This CDR3 is 13 amino acids long. Germline V lookup: CDR1 MGHRA, CDR2 YSYEKL. The DNA for the CDR3 is TGCGCCAGCAGCCAAGACAGTTACAATGAGCAGTTCTTC. This encodes CASSQDSYNEQFF.

This clone was seen a few times. The chain employs TRBV10-2 and TRBJ1-3; the match to TRBD1 covers 7 bases. The germline CDR1 and CDR2 sequences are WSHSY and SAAADI. V lost 6 bases to trimming and J lost 2 bases; unmatched junction nucleotides: 4. The CDR3 has 14 residues. The CDR3 protein is CASSPGGAGNTIYF. The CDR3 coding sequence is TGCGCCAGCAGCCCAGGGGGAGCTGGAAACACCATATATTTT.

V usage is TRBV10-1 and J usage is TRBJ1-1; no firm D call. Germline CDR1 WNHNN, CDR2 SYGVQD (reference sequence). V was pared by 0 bases and J by 0 bases, with 5 bases between. This CDR3 region has 14 residues. CDR3 DNA: TGCGCCAGCAGTGAGTCTACAGTGAACACTGAAGCTTTCTTT. Its translation: CASSESTVNTEAFF.

The chain employs TRBV19 and TRBJ2-5; TRBD1 aligns across 10 bases. The CDR3 is made up of 14 amino acids. Germline loops: CDR1 LNHDA, CDR2 SQIVND (reference sequence). J lost 4 bases, V lost 7 bases, and 6 bases had no gene match. The CDR3 is CASTGTGAAETQYF. CDR3 DNA: TGTGCCAGTACGGGGACAGGGGCGGCAGAGACCCAGTACTTC.

The chain joins TRBV5-1 to TRBJ2-3, with TRBD2 matching over 7 bases. The ends lost 2 bases at V and 0 bases at J; junction bases unmatched: 9. This CDR3 region has 17 residues. Per germline, CDR1 SGHRS and CDR2 YFSETQ. CDR3 protein: CASSLPTGGGSTDTQYF. The DNA for the CDR3 is TGCGCCAGCAGCTTACCTACGGGGGGTGGTAGCACAGATACGCAGTATTTT.

The gene calls are TRBV30 and TRBJ1-1, with D maybe TRBD1 (5 bases). This CDR3 is 14 amino acids long. The germline V gene encodes CDR1 GTSNPN and CDR2 SVGIG (reference sequence). V gave up 2 bases and J gave up 3 bases, with 13 bases separating them. CDR3 sequence: CAWSTGRRDTEAFF. CDR3 in DNA: TGTGCCTGGAGTACAGGCCGCAGGGACACTGAAGCTTTCTTT.